This T cell receptor beta chain was sequenced in a study of blood T cell repertoires in COVID-19. The CDR3 consists of 15 residues. Germline V lookup: CDR1 LNHDA, CDR2 SQIVND (reference sequence). With 5 bases clipped from V and 8 bases from J, the junction kept 9 bases outside the gene matches. In this sample, this clone turned up once. Sequencing used immunoSEQ multiplex PCR; TCRdb keeps in-frame clones, though not all of them. The table records around 160,000 clones, about 81% of them present only once. This receptor was taken from a man between 60 and 70 years old with active or convalescent COVID-19. The chain has TRBV19 and TRBJ1-1, with TRBD1 matching over 12 bases. Sequenced material: peripheral blood. The CDR3: CASSSGQGAPREAFF. The CDR3 DNA follows: TGTGCCAGTAGTTCGGGACAGGGGGCCCCTAGGGAAGCTTTCTTT.